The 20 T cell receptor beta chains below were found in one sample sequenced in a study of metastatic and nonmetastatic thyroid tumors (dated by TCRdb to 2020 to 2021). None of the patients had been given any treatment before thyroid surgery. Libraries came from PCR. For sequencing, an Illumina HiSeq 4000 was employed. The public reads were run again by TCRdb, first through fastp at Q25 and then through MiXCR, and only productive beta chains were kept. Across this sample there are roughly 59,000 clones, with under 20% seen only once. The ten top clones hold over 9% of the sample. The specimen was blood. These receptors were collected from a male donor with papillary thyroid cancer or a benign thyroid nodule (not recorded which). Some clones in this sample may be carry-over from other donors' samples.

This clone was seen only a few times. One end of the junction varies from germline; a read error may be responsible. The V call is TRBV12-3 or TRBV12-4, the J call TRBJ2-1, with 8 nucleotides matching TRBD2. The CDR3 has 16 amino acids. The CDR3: CASTDTSGRLFNDQFF. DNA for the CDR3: TGTGCCAGCACAGATACCAGCGGGAGATTATTCAATGATCAGTTCTTC.

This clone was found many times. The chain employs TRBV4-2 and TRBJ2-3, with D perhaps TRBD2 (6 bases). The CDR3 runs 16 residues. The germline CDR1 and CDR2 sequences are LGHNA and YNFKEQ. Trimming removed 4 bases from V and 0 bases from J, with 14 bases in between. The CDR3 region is CASSPRPGTSTDTQYF. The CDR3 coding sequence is TGTGCCAGCAGCCCGAGGCCAGGGACTAGCACAGATACGCAGTATTTT.

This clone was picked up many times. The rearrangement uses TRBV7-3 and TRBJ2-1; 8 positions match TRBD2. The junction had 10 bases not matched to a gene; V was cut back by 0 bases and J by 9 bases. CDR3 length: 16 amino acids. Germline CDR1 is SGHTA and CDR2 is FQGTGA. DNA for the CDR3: TGTGCCAGCAGCTTAACGAAAGCGGGAGTGGTAGGTGAGCAGTTCTTC. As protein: CASSLTKAGVVGEQFF.

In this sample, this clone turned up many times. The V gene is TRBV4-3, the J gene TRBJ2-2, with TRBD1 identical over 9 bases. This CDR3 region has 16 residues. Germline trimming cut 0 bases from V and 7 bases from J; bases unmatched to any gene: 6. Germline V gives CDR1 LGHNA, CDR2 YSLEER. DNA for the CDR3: TGCGCCAGCAGCCAAGATGACAGGGGGTCGATCGGGGAGCTGTTTTTT. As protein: CASSQDDRGSIGELFF.

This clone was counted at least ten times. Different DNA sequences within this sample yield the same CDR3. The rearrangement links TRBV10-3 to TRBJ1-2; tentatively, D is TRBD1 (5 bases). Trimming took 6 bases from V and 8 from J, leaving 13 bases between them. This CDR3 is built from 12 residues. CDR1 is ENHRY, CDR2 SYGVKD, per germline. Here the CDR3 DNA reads TGTGCCATCAGCGGGGGATCAGCAGGCTACACCTTC. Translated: CAISGGSAGYTF.

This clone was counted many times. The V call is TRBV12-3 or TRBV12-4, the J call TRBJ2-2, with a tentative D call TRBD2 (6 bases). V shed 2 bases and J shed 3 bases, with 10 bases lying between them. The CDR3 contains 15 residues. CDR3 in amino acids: CASSLIGGYTGELFF. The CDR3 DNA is TGTGCCAGCAGTTTAATCGGGGGTTACACCGGGGAGCTGTTTTTT.

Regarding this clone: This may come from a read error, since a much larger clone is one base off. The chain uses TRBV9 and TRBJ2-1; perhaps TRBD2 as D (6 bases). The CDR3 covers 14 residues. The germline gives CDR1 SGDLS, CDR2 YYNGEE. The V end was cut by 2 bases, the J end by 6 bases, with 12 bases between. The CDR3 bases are TGTGCCAGCAGCGTGGGGGGTCTATTCAATGAGCAGTTCTTC. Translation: CASSVGGLFNEQFF.

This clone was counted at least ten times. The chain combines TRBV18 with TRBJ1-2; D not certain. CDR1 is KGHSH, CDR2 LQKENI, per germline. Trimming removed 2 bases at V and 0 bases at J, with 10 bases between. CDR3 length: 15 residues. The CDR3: CASSPMNSPNYGYTF. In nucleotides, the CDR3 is TGTGCCAGCTCACCAATGAACAGTCCTAACTATGGCTACACCTTC.

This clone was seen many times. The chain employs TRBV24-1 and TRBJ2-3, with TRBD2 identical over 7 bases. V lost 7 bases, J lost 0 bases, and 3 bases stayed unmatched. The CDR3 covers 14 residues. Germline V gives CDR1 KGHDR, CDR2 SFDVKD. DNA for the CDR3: TGTGCCACCAGCCTTAGCGGGAGCACAGATACGCAGTATTTT. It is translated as CATSLSGSTDTQYF.

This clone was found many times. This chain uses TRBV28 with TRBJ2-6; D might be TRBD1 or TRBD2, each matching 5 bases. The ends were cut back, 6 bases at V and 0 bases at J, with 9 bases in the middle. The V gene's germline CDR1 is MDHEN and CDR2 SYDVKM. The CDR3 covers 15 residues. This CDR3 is CASSGTHSGANVLTF. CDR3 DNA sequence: TGTGCCAGCAGCGGGACGCACTCTGGGGCCAACGTCCTGACTTTC.

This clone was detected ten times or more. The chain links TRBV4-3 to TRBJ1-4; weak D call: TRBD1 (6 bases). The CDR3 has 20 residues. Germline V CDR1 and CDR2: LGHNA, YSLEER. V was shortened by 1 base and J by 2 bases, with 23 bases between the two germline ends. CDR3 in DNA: TGCGCCAGCAGCCAAGTCCCCTTGGCCAGGGGAGGGTTGACTAATGAAAAACTGTTTTTT. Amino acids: CASSQVPLARGGLTNEKLFF.

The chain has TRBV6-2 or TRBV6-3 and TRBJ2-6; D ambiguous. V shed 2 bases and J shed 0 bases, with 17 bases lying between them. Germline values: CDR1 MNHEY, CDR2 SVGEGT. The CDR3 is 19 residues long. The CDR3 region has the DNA TGTGCCAGCAGTTACCTACAGTGGGTCGGTGACTCTGGGGCCAACGTCCTGACTTTC. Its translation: CASSYLQWVGDSGANVLTF.

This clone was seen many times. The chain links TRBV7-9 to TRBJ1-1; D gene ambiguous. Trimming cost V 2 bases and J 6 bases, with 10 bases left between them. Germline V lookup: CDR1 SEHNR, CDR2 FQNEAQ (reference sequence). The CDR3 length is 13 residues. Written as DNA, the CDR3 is TGTGCCAGCAGCTTAAGGAGGGAGGCTGAAGCTTTCTTT. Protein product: CASSLRREAEAFF. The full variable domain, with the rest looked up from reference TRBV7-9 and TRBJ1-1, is DTGVSQNPRHKITKRGQNVTFRCDPISEHNRLYWYRQTLGQGPEFLTYFQNEAQLEKSRLLSDRFSAERPKGSFSTLEIQRTEQGDSAMYLCASSLRREAEAFFGQGTRLTVV.

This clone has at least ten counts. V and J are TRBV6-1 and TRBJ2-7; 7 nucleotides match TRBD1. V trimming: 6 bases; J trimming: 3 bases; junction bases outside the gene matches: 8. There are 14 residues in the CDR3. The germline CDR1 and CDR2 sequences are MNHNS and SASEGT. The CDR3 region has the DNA TGTGCCAGCAGACCCTCCCGGGACAGCTACGAGCAGTACGTC. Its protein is CASRPSRDSYEQYV.

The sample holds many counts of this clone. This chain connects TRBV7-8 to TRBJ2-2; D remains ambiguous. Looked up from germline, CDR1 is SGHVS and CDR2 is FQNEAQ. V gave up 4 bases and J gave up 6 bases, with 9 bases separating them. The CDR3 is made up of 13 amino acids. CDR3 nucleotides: TGTGCCAGCAGCTCCCCCCGGGCCGGGGAGCTGTTTTTT. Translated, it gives CASSSPRAGELFF.

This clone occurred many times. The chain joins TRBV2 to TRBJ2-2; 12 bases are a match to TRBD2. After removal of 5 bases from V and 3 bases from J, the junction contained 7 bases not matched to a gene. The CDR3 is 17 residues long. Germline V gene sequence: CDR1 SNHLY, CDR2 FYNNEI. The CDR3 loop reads CASSPVGLAGYTGELFF. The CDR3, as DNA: TGTGCCAGCAGTCCAGTAGGACTAGCGGGATACACCGGGGAGCTGTTTTTT.

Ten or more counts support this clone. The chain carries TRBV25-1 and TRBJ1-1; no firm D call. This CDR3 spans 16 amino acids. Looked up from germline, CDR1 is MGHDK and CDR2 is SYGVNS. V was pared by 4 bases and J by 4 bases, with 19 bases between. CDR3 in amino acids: CASSVLSEVGSTEAFF. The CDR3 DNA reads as TGTGCCAGCAGTGTACTGAGTGAGGTAGGGAGCACTGAAGCTTTCTTT.

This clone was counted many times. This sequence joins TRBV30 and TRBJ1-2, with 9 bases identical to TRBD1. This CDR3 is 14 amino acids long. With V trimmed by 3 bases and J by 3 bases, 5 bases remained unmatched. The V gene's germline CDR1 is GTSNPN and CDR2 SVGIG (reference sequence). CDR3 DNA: TGTGCCTGGAGCAACAGGGGGCAGGACTATGGCTACACCTTC. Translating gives CAWSNRGQDYGYTF.

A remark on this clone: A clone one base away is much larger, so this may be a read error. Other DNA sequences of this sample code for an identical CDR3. This CDR3 is CASSGGSRVRGNTEAFF. The CDR3, as DNA: TGTGCCAGCAGTGGGGGCAGTCGGGTACGGGGGAACACTGAAGCTTTCTTT. J is TRBJ1-1 and V is TRBV2, with D perhaps matching TRBD1 (5 bases). CDR3 length: 17 amino acids. V lost 4 bases and J 1 base, leaving 19 bases between the germline ends. Germline values: CDR1 SNHLY, CDR2 FYNNEI.

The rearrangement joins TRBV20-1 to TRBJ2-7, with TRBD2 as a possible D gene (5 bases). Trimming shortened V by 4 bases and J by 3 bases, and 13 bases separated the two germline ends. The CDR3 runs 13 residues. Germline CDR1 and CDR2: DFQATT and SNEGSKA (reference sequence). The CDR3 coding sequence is TGCAGTGCTAACGGGGATGTGAGCTACGAGCAGTACTTC. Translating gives CSANGDVSYEQYF.